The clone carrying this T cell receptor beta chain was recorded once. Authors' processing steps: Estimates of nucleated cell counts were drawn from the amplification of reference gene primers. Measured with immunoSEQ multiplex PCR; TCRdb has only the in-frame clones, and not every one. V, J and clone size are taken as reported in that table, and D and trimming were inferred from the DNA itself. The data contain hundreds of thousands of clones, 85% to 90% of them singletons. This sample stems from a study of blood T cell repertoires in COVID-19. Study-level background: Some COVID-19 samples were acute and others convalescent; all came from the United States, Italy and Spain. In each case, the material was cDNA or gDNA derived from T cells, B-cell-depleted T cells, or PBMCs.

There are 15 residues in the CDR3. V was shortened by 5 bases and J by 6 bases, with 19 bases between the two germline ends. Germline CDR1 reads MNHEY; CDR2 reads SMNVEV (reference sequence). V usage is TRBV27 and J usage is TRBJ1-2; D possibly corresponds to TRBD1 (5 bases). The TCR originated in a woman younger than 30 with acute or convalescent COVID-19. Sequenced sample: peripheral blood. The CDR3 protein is CASSTRALLMNGYTF. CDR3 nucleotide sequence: TGTGCCAGCAGTACCAGGGCCCTCCTGATGAATGGCTACACCTTC.